This T cell receptor beta chain was captured in a study of T cell clones after liver transplantation. The CDR3 contains 16 residues. Trimming took off 3 bases at V and 6 bases at J, with 19 bases between the two ends. Per germline, CDR1 LGHNA and CDR2 YSLEER. Sequencing was performed with immunoSEQ multiplex PCR; in TCRdb, only in-frame clones are kept and a portion is missing. This sample has under 130,000 clones, with about 86% found just once. This TCR derives from a human patient who received a liver transplant. Some T cells may trace back to the graft donor. The chain links TRBV4-3 to TRBJ2-3, with TRBD2 as a possible D gene (7 bases). The sample was CD4+ T cells from blood, taken around 4 years after liver transplant. The CDR3: CASSQGDLRGADTQYF. The CDR3, as DNA: TGCGCCAGCAGCCAGGGAGATTTACGGGGGGCGGATACGCAGTATTTT.